The clone carrying this T cell receptor beta chain came up many times. Its antigen remains unknown. The data were obtained in a study of early T cells in non-severe SARS-CoV-2 infection. Study in general: From unsorted whole blood, bulk RNA was sequenced, and the chains remained unpaired.

cDNA molecules, individually, were tagged with unique molecular identifiers. TCRdb re-derived calls from the 5' RACE reads in MiXCR, one entry per CDR3 protein. Of 90,000 or so distinct CDR3 sequences listed, about 15% are singletons. Study-level results: The matching step, a VDJdb search, favored anti-spike CD8 responses and missed private and CD4 specificities.

The sample taken for sequencing was whole blood. The clonotype originates from an adult who was a healthcare worker with PCR-confirmed SARS-CoV-2 infection or an uninfected control (not recorded which).

The CDR3 nucleotides are TGCAGTGCTAGAGTGGCTAGCGGGATGTCAGATACGCAGTATTTT. Translated, it gives CSARVASGMSDTQYF. This chain joins TRBV20-1 and TRBJ2-3; 9 bases line up with TRBD2. This CDR3 region has 15 residues. Germline CDR1 and CDR2: DFQATT and SNEGSKA (reference sequence). The V segment lost 1 base and the J segment 4 bases; nucleotides outside the gene matches: 6.